A selection of T cell receptor beta chains follows, all from one sample in a study of spatial heterogeneity in lung cancer. TCRdb re-derived calls from the 5' RACE reads in MiXCR, one entry per CDR3 protein. The sample lists 14,000 or so distinct CDR3 sequences; about 4.4% were seen once. The sequenced sample was lung tumor tissue, obtained at surgery. The receptors shown here come from a female donor with early-stage non-small cell lung cancer. Both conserved end residues are part of each CDR3. D genes are given only for firm matches. Not every row has a clone size; where given, it reads once, few, many or a size class.

D: -; J: TRBJ2-7; size: many; V: TRBV6-5; DNA: TGTGCCAGCAGTAATCCCCGGGGGGCCGGGGAGCAGTACTTC; CDR3: CASSNPRGAGEQYF
D: TRBD1; J: TRBJ1-5; size: many; V: TRBV19; DNA: TGTGCCAGTAGTATCGGACAGGGGGCACACCAGCCCCAGCATTTT; CDR3: CASSIGQGAHQPQHF
D: TRBD2; J: TRBJ2-2; size: many; V: TRBV20-1; DNA: TGCAGTGCTGTAGCGGGGACGAACACCGGGGAGCTGTTTTTT; CDR3: CSAVAGTNTGELFF
D: -; J: TRBJ1-3; size: many; V: TRBV3-1; DNA: TGTGCCAGCAGCCAGGGGACCCGATCTGGAAACACCATATATTTT; CDR3: CASSQGTRSGNTIYF
D: TRBD2; J: TRBJ2-7; size: many; V: TRBV4-2; DNA: TGTGCCAGCAGCCAAGAGCGGGGGATATCCTACGAGCAGTACTTC; CDR3: CASSQERGISYEQYF
D: -; J: TRBJ1-3; size: many; V: TRBV10-3; DNA: TGTGCCATCAGTGAGTCCCGGAACACCATATATTTT; CDR3: CAISESRNTIYF
D: -; J: TRBJ2-7; size: many; V: TRBV23-1; DNA: TGCGCCAGCCAACGGAGAAACGGGTACGAGCAGTACTTC; CDR3: CASQRRNGYEQYF
D: -; J: TRBJ1-5; size: many; V: TRBV28; DNA: TGTGCCAGCAGTTCGCCTGGTGGAACCAATCAGCCCCAGCATTTT; CDR3: CASSSPGGTNQPQHF
D: -; J: TRBJ2-7; size: many; V: TRBV6-5; DNA: TGTGCCAGCAGTTACCTTAAGGAGGTGGGGCGGAACGAGCAGTACTTC; CDR3: CASSYLKEVGRNEQYF
D: -; J: TRBJ1-3; size: many; V: TRBV5-1; DNA: TGCGCCAGCAGCTTGGCTCCGGGGTCTGGAAACACCATATATTTT; CDR3: CASSLAPGSGNTIYF
D: TRBD2; J: TRBJ2-1; size: many; V: TRBV6-2/TRBV6-3; DNA: TGTGCCAGCAGGACTAGCGGATCGACGGGTGAGCAGTTCTTC; CDR3: CASRTSGSTGEQFF
D: -; J: TRBJ1-1; size: few; V: TRBV4-2; DNA: TGTGCCAGCAGCCATTACATGAACACTGAAGCTTTCTTT; CDR3: CASSHYMNTEAFF
D: TRBD1; J: TRBJ2-2; size: many; V: TRBV7-6; DNA: TGTGCCAGCAGCTTTCACCCCCAGGGGGCGAGCACCGGGGAGCTGTTTTTT; CDR3: CASSFHPQGASTGELFF
D: -; J: TRBJ1-4; size: many; V: TRBV11-2; DNA: TGTGCCAGCAGCCCATATAGTCTGGGGGAAAAACTGTTTTTT; CDR3: CASSPYSLGEKLFF
D: -; J: TRBJ2-5; size: few; V: TRBV20-1; DNA: TGCAGTGCTCTCTGGCCGAAAGAGACCCAGTACTTC; CDR3: CSALWPKETQYF
D: TRBD2; J: TRBJ2-7; size: medium-sized; V: TRBV20-1; DNA: TGCAGTGCTAGTGCGGGGGGGCCCTACGAGCAGTACTTC; CDR3: CSASAGGPYEQYF
D: TRBD1; J: TRBJ1-5; size: many; V: TRBV6-2/TRBV6-3; DNA: TGTGCCAGCAGCCGACAGGGGGTCAATCAGCCCCAGCATTTT; CDR3: CASSRQGVNQPQHF
D: TRBD2; J: TRBJ2-3; size: -; V: TRBV9; DNA: TGTGCCAGCAGCCCCCAGGCCAGCGGGGGCACAGATACGCAGTATTTT; CDR3: CASSPQASGGTDTQYF
D: -; J: TRBJ1-3; size: -; V: TRBV5-1; DNA: TGCGCCAGCAGCTTGCATATGAGTTCGCCGGGGAGCTCTGGAAACACCATATATTTT; CDR3: CASSLHMSSPGSSGNTIYF
D: -; J: TRBJ1-2; size: many; V: TRBV7-9; DNA: TGTGCCAGCAGTCCAACAGGAATAACCAACTATGGCTACACCTTC; CDR3: CASSPTGITNYGYTF
D: -; J: TRBJ1-5; size: many; V: TRBV7-2; DNA: TGTGCCAGCAGCTTAAGGGTCGATCAGCCCCAGCATTTT; CDR3: CASSLRVDQPQHF
D: -; J: TRBJ2-3; size: many; V: TRBV7-2; DNA: TGTGCCAGCAGCTTACAGGGACGCGCAGATACGCAGTATTTT; CDR3: CASSLQGRADTQYF
D: -; J: TRBJ2-1; size: many; V: TRBV10-1; DNA: TGCGCCAGCAGTGAGTCGAGTTTCGGCGGGTACAATGAGCAGTTCTTC; CDR3: CASSESSFGGYNEQFF